This T cell receptor (beta chain) was recovered during a study of blood T cell repertoires in COVID-19. Study-wide background: COVID-19 samples from acute and convalescent phases originated in the United States, Italy and Spain. PBMCs, B-cell-depleted T cells, or T cells were the source of the cDNA or gDNA that made up the material.

Measured with immunoSEQ multiplex PCR; TCRdb has only the in-frame clones, and not every one. The sample holds about 380,000 clones, about 87% seen once. On this clone itself: In the same sample, other DNA sequences code for this CDR3.

Per germline, CDR1 KGHSH and CDR2 LQKENI. The CDR3 loop spans 14 amino acids. The germline V and J ends were trimmed by 2 bases and 2 bases, with 9 bases remaining between them. Those who participated ranged in age from roughly 18 to 89 years and resided in approximately 26 US areas. Each recovered donor of Cohort 3 presented with two negative PCRs, clearance, or symptom resolution. Specimen: PBMCs or T cells enriched from blood (not recorded which). This clonotype was obtained from a man in his thirties or forties who had recovered from COVID-19. V usage is TRBV18 and J usage is TRBJ1-2; no definite D call. The CDR3 DNA follows: TGTGCCAGCTCACCAGAGGTCCTCAACTATGGCTACACCTTC. Its translation: CASSPEVLNYGYTF.